The clone carrying this T cell receptor beta chain was detected a few times. Its antigen is undetermined. V lost 2 bases and J lost 3, with 12 bases in between. The germline CDR1 and CDR2 sequences are SGHRS and YFSETQ. This CDR3 has 14 amino acids. This entry comes from a study of T-cell memory formation after mild COVID-19. General study findings and limits: CD4+ clones that contracted lay mainly in CM and EM; CD8+ ones lay in EMRA. Researchers found some responding clones in pre-infection memory, a sign that cross-reactive memory joined.

TCRdb re-called the 5' RACE reads with MiXCR, one entry per CDR3 protein. The table has approximately 560,000 distinct CDR3 sequences, roughly 17% seen once; the top ten hold 8.1%. This clonotype originated in an adult woman who had mild COVID-19 (a few samples of this study predate the infection). Cell type and time point are not known. The chain links TRBV5-1 to TRBJ2-7; possibly TRBD1 or TRBD2 for D (5 bases each). The material sequenced was PBMCs or a T cell subset sorted from them (not recorded which). CDR3 bases: TGCGCCAGCAGCTTCCGAGGGGTAAGCTACGAGCAGTACTTC. Its translation is CASSFRGVSYEQYF. The variable domain in full, with the rest retrieved from reference TRBV5-1 and TRBJ2-7, is KAGVTQTPRYLIKTRGQQVTLSCSPISGHRSVSWYQQTPGQGLQFLFEYFSETQRNKGNFPGRFSGRQFSNSRSEMNVSTLELGDSALYLCASSFRGVSYEQYFGPGTRLTVT.